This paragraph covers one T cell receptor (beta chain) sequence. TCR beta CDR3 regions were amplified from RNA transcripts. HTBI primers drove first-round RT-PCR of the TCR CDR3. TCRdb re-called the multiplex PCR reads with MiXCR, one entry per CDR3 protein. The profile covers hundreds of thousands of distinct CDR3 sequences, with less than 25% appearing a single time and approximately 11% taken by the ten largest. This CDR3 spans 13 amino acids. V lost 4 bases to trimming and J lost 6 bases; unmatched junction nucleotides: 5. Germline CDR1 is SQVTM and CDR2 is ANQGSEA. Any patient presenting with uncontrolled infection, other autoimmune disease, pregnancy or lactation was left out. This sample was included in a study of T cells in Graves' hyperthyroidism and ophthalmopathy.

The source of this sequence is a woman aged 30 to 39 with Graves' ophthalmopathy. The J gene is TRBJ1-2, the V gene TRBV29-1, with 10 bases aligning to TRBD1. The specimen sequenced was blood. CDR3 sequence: CSVGKTGGNGYTF. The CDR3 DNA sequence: TGCAGCGTTGGAAAGACAGGGGGCAATGGCTACACCTTC. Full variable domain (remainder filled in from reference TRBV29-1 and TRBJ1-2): SAVISQKPSRDICQRGTSLTIQCQVDSQVTMMFWYRQQPGQSLTLIATANQGSEATYESGFVIDKFPISRPNLTFSTLTVSNMSPEDSSIYLCSVGKTGGNGYTFGSGTRLTVV.